This T cell receptor beta chain was captured by sequencing in a study of vaccination and CD4 T cells after COVID-19 (dated 2022 in TCRdb). Study-level background: Every convalescent patient had a positive nasal swab PCR test for SARS-CoV-2, with mild disease in nine patients and severe disease in one. Post-vaccine blood samples were collected a median of around 70 days after the second vaccine dose, ranging from roughly 12 to 241 days. Two doses of either the Pfizer-BioNTech BNT162b2 vaccine (n=8) or the Moderna mRNA-1273 vaccine (n=2) were administered to participants. Post-COVID blood samples were collected from convalescent patients a median of about 92 days after diagnosis, with a range of about 35 to 170 days. Culture stimuli were overlapping spike peptide pools from SARS-CoV-2 and from the common cold coronaviruses HCoV-NL63, HCoV-OC43 and HCoV-229E. In 9 to 11 COVID-19 convalescent patients and 4 infection-naive healthy vaccine recipients, researchers compared the spike-specific CD4+ TCR repertoire from before mRNA vaccination with the repertoire from after. In control cultures, a CEFX viral epitope pool was used as positive control, an HIV-1 Nef peptide pool was used as negative control, or no peptide was added. Six males and four females were included in the convalescent cohort, with two Hispanic individuals, seven Caucasians, two Asians and one multiracial person represented. Beyond this particular receptor, the publication reports: Although the median number of SARS-CoV-2-reactive clonotypes went up from approximately 20 after infection to some 40 after vaccination, the increase was not significant. Of the vaccine-specific clones in convalescent patients, 304 of 307, or nearly all, reacted only to SARS-CoV-2 spike and did not cross-react with common cold coronaviruses. Only a relatively small number of convalescent patients were included in the study, and early timepoints following natural infection were not analyzed. In convalescent patients, a median approximately 83% of post-vaccine SARS-CoV-2-reactive clones were detected only after vaccination, suggesting vaccine-specific priming.

The method was PCR. DNA from cultured CD4+ T cells was subjected to TCR sequencing with the Oncomine TCR Beta short-read assay at the Johns Hopkins FTIC core. The QIAamp micro DNA kit was used to extract genomic DNA from the cultured CD4+ T cells. Oncomine TCR Beta libraries made from cultured CD4+ T cells were pooled using unique dual indexes and sequenced on an Illumina iSeq 100. Per the original workflow: Non-productive sequences were removed, and CDR3s not starting with C, not ending with F or W, or shorter than 7 amino acids were discarded. The MANAFEST web application identified antigen-specific clonotypes by comparing peptide-stimulated wells against reference wells and other culture wells. Positive clones required FDR below 0.05, an odds ratio above 5, and productive frequency above 0.1% in at least two of three replicate wells. Cross-reactive clonotypes were defined as significantly expanded in both SARS-CoV-2 spike wells and at least one common cold coronavirus spike condition. Similarity between CDR3 sequences was evaluated in R version 3.6.1 using Levenshtein distances (stringdist) and unrooted phylogenetic trees (ape). TCRdb reprocessing: public reads trimmed at Q25 with fastp, clones called with MiXCR, in-frame beta chains kept. Identical CDR3 protein sequences are pooled into one entry, listed with their most common genes and DNA. These V and J calls are TCRdb output, not the study's own analysis. The sample has 15,000 to 20,000 distinct CDR3 sequences on record, roughly two fifths of them singletons. Roughly 25% of the sample comes from the top ten.

CDR1 and CDR2, per the germline V gene, are SGHTA and FQGNSA. At the junction V is shortened by 7 bases and J by 6 bases; bases outside the gene matches: 16. CDR3 length: 17 amino acids, cysteine to phenylalanine. Only the CDR3 part of the read is kept: 51 bases, read in frame from the first base. The sample holds a few counts of this clonotype. The antigen it recognizes is unknown. Per-nucleotide qualities are absent, and no much larger clonotype sits a single base away. The sample's treatment or condition label, in plain terms: 10-day PBMC culture with coronavirus spike peptide pools or control peptides (ViraFEST assay). The study used the ViraFEST assay, which expanded antigen-specific T cells with peptide pools and then identified expanded clonotypes by TCR sequencing. The convalescent patients' positive SARS-CoV-2 PCR tests were from March to December 2020, which was before the Alpha, Beta and Delta variants emerged in the United States. Each well held roughly 2.2 million PBMCs cultured in IMDM containing roughly 5.5% human AB serum and approximately 9.8 IU/ml IL-2, with roughly 10 ug/ml peptide pools added. Half of the culture medium was replaced with fresh IL-2-containing medium on days 3 and 7. After 10 days of culture, CD4+ T cells were isolated by negative selection using the EasySep CD4+ T cell isolation kit. Ficoll-Paque Plus gradient centrifugation was used to isolate PBMCs from whole blood, and the isolated PBMCs were then either used fresh or cryopreserved at -140C. Each culture condition was generally run in triplicate wells.

The V gene is TRBV7-2 and the J gene is TRBJ2-2; 8 central nucleotides agree with TRBD1. The specimen was CD4+ T cells from blood, cultured in vitro, collected before SARS-CoV-2 vaccination. This TCR derives from a human donor who had recovered from COVID-19. The DNA is TGTGCCAGCATCAGGCTAGTTGGACAGGGTTACGCCGGGGAGCTGTTTTTT. Its protein reads: CASIRLVGQGYAGELFF.